Each of the 29 T cell receptor beta chains below was sequenced from the same sample in a study of blood T cells in healthy people across ages. Then a second PCR, running roughly 7 to 11 cycles, was carried out with a sample-barcoded 5' primer and a J-beta primer mix. Each CDR3 protein gets one entry after TCRdb re-called the 5' RACE reads with MiXCR. The profile shows around 1.5 million distinct CDR3 sequences, roughly 40% of them singletons. Sequencing input: blood. The receptors shown here come from a woman aged 18 to 35 in good health.

The V gene is TRBV5-1, the J gene TRBJ1-1, with no clear D. The CDR3 totals 15 residues. Trimming removed 7 bases from V and 1 base from J, with 17 bases in between. Germline V CDR1 and CDR2: SGHRS, YFSETQ. This chain's CDR3 is CASGPQTGPNTEAFF. CDR3 DNA: TGCGCCAGCGGCCCTCAAACGGGCCCGAACACTGAAGCTTTCTTT.

The chain has TRBV12-3 or TRBV12-4 and TRBJ2-1; TRBD2 might be the D (6 bases). V was pared by 10 bases and J by 5 bases, with 15 bases between. The CDR3 consists of 13 residues. CDR3 loop: CAIRERGHNEQFF. For the CDR3, the DNA is TGTGCCATCCGGGAGAGGGGTCACAATGAGCAGTTCTTC.

This chain uses TRBV14 with TRBJ1-3; no clear D gene. There are 14 residues in the CDR3. Trimming stripped 8 bases from V and 0 bases from J, with 11 bases between. Germline CDR1 SGHDN, CDR2 FVKESK. The DNA for the CDR3 is TGTGCCAGCCGGCCCCGGGGCTCTGGAAACACCATATATTTT. Amino acid sequence: CASRPRGSGNTIYF. The variable domain in full, completed from reference TRBV14 and TRBJ1-3, reads EAGVTQFPSHSVIEKGQTVTLRCDPISGHDNLYWYRRVMGKEIKFLLHFVKESKQDESGMPNNRFLAERTGGTYSTLKVQPAELEDSGVYFCASRPRGSGNTIYFGEGSWLTVV.

The V and J genes are TRBV20-1 and TRBJ2-4, with 9 bases identical to TRBD1. The closer fit of TRBJ2-7 to the DNA end suggests the J call may be wrong. Germline assignment: CDR1 DFQATT and CDR2 SNEGSKA (reference sequence). The CDR3 has 13 amino acids. DNA of the CDR3: TGCAGTGCTAGTTACAGGGGGCTTTACGAGCAGTACTTC. Translated, it gives CSASYRGLYEQYF.

This clonotype was found a few times. The chain has TRBV7-2 and TRBJ2-3; the D gene could be TRBD1 or TRBD2 (5 bases each). V was shortened by 5 bases and J by 14 bases, with 14 bases between the two germline ends. The CDR3 has 11 residues. Germline values: CDR1 SGHTA, CDR2 FQGNSA. For the CDR3, the DNA is TGTGCCAGCAGCGGGACCGATCCCCTGTATTTT. It yields the protein CASSGTDPLYF.

This clonotype was found a few times. The chain recombines TRBV6-1 with TRBJ2-7, with 9 bases matching TRBD1. The trim removed 5 bases at V and 6 bases at J, leaving 20 bases unmatched. This CDR3 has 18 residues. The germline gives CDR1 MNHNS, CDR2 SASEGT. The CDR3 protein is CASSKLSQTGTGFGEQYF. CDR3 coding DNA: TGTGCCAGCAGTAAACTCTCCCAAACCGGGACAGGGTTCGGCGAGCAGTACTTC.

The rearrangement uses TRBV27 and TRBJ2-3; TRBD2 matches at 7 bases. This CDR3 comprises 15 residues. Trimming removed 7 bases from V and 1 base from J; junction bases left unmatched: 8. CDR1 and CDR2 from the germline V gene are MNHEY and SMNVEV (reference sequence). The CDR3 is CASNLGAGGTDTQYF. CDR3 nucleotides: TGTGCCAGCAACCTTGGTGCGGGGGGCACAGATACGCAGTATTTT.

Points on this clonotype: One junction end does not reproduce the germline sequence, and a read error may be involved. The chain links TRBV6-1 to TRBJ1-2; D call uncertain. The CDR3 has 15 residues. Germline loops: CDR1 MNHNS, CDR2 SASEGT. CDR3 bases: TGTGCCAGCAGAGAAGAACTACTAGCCCCCTATGGCTACACCTTC. This codes for CASREELLAPYGYTF.

This clonotype was detected only a few times. V and J are TRBV20-1 and TRBJ2-7; no clear D gene. CDR1 and CDR2 (germline): DFQATT, SNEGSKA (reference sequence). The CDR3 length is 11 residues. CDR3 sequence (DNA): TGCAGCGCCATTGGGGCCTACGAGCAGTACTTC. Its translation: CSAIGAYEQYF.

This clonotype was picked up one time. This chain joins TRBV11-2 and TRBJ2-2; maybe TRBD1 (6 bases). The V end lost 3 bases, the J end lost 8 bases, and 16 bases lay between the germline ends. The CDR3 spans 15 residues. The germline gives CDR1 SGHAT, CDR2 FQNNGV. For the CDR3, the DNA is TGTGCCAGCAGCTTGGTTACAGGGTATTTGGGGGAGCTGTTTTTT. This sequence encodes CASSLVTGYLGELFF. Looking up the rest from reference TRBV11-2 and TRBJ2-2 gives the full variable domain: EAGVAQSPRYKIIEKRQSVAFWCNPISGHATLYWYQQILGQGPKLLIQFQNNGVVDDSQLPKDRFSAERLKGVDSTLKIQPAKLEDSAVYLCASSLVTGYLGELFFGEGSRLTVL.

This sequence joins TRBV11-2 and TRBJ2-1; D remains unclear. The CDR3 loop spans 14 amino acids. The ends were cut back, 5 bases at V and 8 bases at J, with 16 bases in the middle. CDR1 is SGHAT and CDR2 is FQNNGV in the germline V gene. CDR3 sequence: CASSLGFGRDEQFF. In DNA, the CDR3 is TGTGCCAGCAGCCTGGGATTTGGTCGGGATGAGCAGTTCTTC.

V gene TRBV28 combines with J gene TRBJ2-7; D possibly corresponds to TRBD1 (6 bases). The CDR3 is 13 residues long. Trimming cost V 7 bases and J 0 bases, with 10 bases left between them. The germline V gene encodes CDR1 MDHEN and CDR2 SYDVKM. CDR3 in DNA: TGTGCCAGCAAAAGGGGGATCTCCTACGAGCAGTACTTC. It specifies CASKRGISYEQYF.

The V call is TRBV10-1, the J call TRBJ2-2; the D is unclear. This CDR3 contains 13 residues. V gave up 0 bases and J gave up 13 bases, with 12 bases separating them. Germline V gene lookup returns CDR1 WNHNN and CDR2 SYGVQD (reference sequence). The CDR3 loop reads CASSESGTSGLFF. The CDR3 bases are TGCGCCAGCAGTGAGTCAGGAACATCGGGGCTGTTTTTT.

In this sample, this clonotype turned up a few times. The chain combines TRBV7-2 with TRBJ2-3; D is undetermined. Trimming removed 4 bases at V and 0 bases at J, with 14 bases between. This CDR3 region has 16 residues. The germline CDR1 and CDR2 sequences are SGHTA and FQGNSA. CDR3 loop: CASSYNADPSTDTQYF. CDR3 bases: TGTGCCAGCAGCTATAACGCGGACCCTAGCACAGATACGCAGTATTTT.

In its sample, this clonotype was seen a few times. CDR3 residues: CASSPGQDYYGYTF. The CDR3 DNA is TGTGCCAGCTCACCAGGTCAGGACTACTATGGCTACACCTTC. This chain links TRBV18 with TRBJ1-2; D is unresolved. The CDR3 has 14 residues. Germline CDR1 reads KGHSH; CDR2 reads LQKENI. Trimming pared 2 bases from V and 3 bases from J, leaving 10 bases between.

V usage is TRBV4-1 and J usage is TRBJ2-5; 10 bases are shared with TRBD2. The DNA end favors TRBJ2-7, so the J call may be wrong. Germline loops: CDR1 MGHRA, CDR2 YSYEKL. The CDR3 is made up of 13 amino acids. CDR3 protein: CASSTTSGDEQYF. Written as DNA, the CDR3 is TGCGCCAGCAGCACCACTAGCGGGGACGAGCAGTACTTC.

This clonotype occurred a few times. The chain couples TRBV12-3 or TRBV12-4 to TRBJ2-2, with D perhaps TRBD1 or TRBD2 (5 bases each). With 3 bases removed from V and 3 bases from J, the gap between germline ends came to 8 bases. CDR3 length: 14 amino acids. The chain's CDR3 is CASSFGAHTGELFF. The CDR3 coding sequence is TGTGCCAGCAGTTTCGGGGCTCACACCGGGGAGCTGTTTTTT.

This clonotype was counted a few times. The chain combines TRBV7-2 with TRBJ1-1; D perhaps matches TRBD1 (5 bases). In germline, CDR1 is SGHTA, CDR2 FQGNSA. The CDR3 is made up of 15 amino acids. V lost 2 bases, J lost 4 bases, and 14 bases lay in between. Here the CDR3 DNA reads TGTGCCAGCAGCTTATGGGGGGTGAAGACCACTGAAGCTTTCTTT. It yields the protein CASSLWGVKTTEAFF.

The CDR3 region is CASSFHVETNYGYTF. In DNA, the CDR3 is TGTGCCAGCAGTTTCCACGTCGAGACTAACTATGGCTACACCTTC. This rearrangement joins TRBV27 to TRBJ1-2; D gene ambiguous. The CDR3 contains 15 residues. CDR1 and CDR2 from the germline V gene are MNHEY and SMNVEV (reference sequence). With 3 bases removed from V and 0 bases from J, the gap between germline ends came to 11 bases.

Regarding this clonotype: Mismatch with germline at one junction end may stem from a read error. The gene calls are TRBV27 and TRBJ2-3, with D possibly being TRBD1 or TRBD2 (5 bases each). The CDR3 runs to 15 residues. The germline V gene encodes CDR1 MNHEY and CDR2 SMNVEV (reference sequence). The CDR3: CASSTWDRGTGTQYF. CDR3 nucleotides: TGTGCCAGCAGTACATGGGACCGTGGCACAGGTACGCAGTATTTT.

In its sample, this clonotype was seen a few times. The chain has TRBV29-1 and TRBJ2-1; D unclear. CDR1 SQVTM and CDR2 ANQGSEA come from the germline V gene. The CDR3 totals 13 residues. V was cut by 7 bases and J by 0 bases, with 10 bases left in between. The CDR3 spells CSGGLSSYNEQFF. The CDR3 DNA reads TGCAGCGGGGGTTTGAGCTCCTACAATGAGCAGTTCTTC.

This chain joins TRBV4-1 and TRBJ2-1; either TRBD1 or TRBD2 may supply D (5 bases each). Germline CDR1 MGHRA, CDR2 YSYEKL. The CDR3 extends over 18 amino acids. Trimming removed 1 base from V and 8 bases from J, with 24 bases in between. CDR3 amino acids: CASSQATPPGTPEHEQFF. The CDR3 nucleotides read TGCGCCAGCAGCCAAGCGACCCCTCCCGGGACCCCTGAACATGAGCAGTTCTTC.

This clonotype has a handful of counts. The chain couples TRBV20-1 to TRBJ1-5; maybe TRBD1 (5 bases). CDR3 size: 15 residues. V was pared by 0 bases and J by 1 base, with 10 bases between. Germline V gives CDR1 DFQATT, CDR2 SNEGSKA (reference sequence). In nucleotides, the CDR3 is TGCAGTGCTAGAGATTTGGGACGGAGCAATCAGCCCCAGCATTTT. Protein sequence: CSARDLGRSNQPQHF.

This clonotype was observed a few times. The CDR3 is CASSSPESSSYEQYF. CDR3 DNA sequence: TGTGCCAGCAGTTCCCCAGAGAGTAGCTCCTACGAGCAGTACTTC. V gene TRBV6-5 combines with J gene TRBJ2-7; D unresolved. Germline V lookup: CDR1 MNHEY, CDR2 SVGAGI. Trimming stripped 4 bases from V and 0 bases from J, with 13 bases between. This CDR3 is 15 amino acids long.

This clonotype was seen a handful of times. The gene calls are TRBV12-3 or TRBV12-4 and TRBJ2-7; D unclear. Trimming removed 7 bases from V and 1 base from J, with 17 bases in between. The CDR3 totals 15 residues. The CDR3 sequence: CASTHTDDFSYEQYF. CDR3 nucleotide sequence: TGTGCCAGCACCCACACAGATGACTTTTCCTACGAGCAGTACTTC.

This chain connects TRBV20-1 to TRBJ2-7; D unresolved. The germline V gene has CDR1 DFQATT and CDR2 SNEGSKA (reference sequence). This CDR3 comprises 13 residues. V was shortened by 2 bases and J by 1 base, with 9 bases between the two germline ends. CDR3 in amino acids: CSARLRASYEQYF. The CDR3 DNA sequence: TGCAGTGCTAGACTTAGGGCTTCCTACGAGCAGTACTTC.

This chain joins TRBV2 and TRBJ1-2; a possible D gene is TRBD1 (5 bases). V lost 1 base, J lost 4 bases, and 16 bases lay in between. CDR1 SNHLY and CDR2 FYNNEI come from the germline V gene. This CDR3 spans 16 amino acids. The DNA of the CDR3 is TGTGCCAGCAGTGAAGAGTCAGGGCCATTTTTCTATGGCTACACCTTC. It translates to CASSEESGPFFYGYTF.

This clonotype was observed a single time. The rearrangement uses TRBV6-6 and TRBJ1-2; 8 positions agree with TRBD1. Germline trimming cut 8 bases from V and 4 bases from J; bases unmatched to any gene: 6. Germline V lookup: CDR1 MNHNY, CDR2 SVGAGI (reference sequence). This CDR3 has 13 residues. Here the CDR3 reads CASGGDRPYGYTF. In nucleotides, the CDR3 is TGTGCCAGCGGGGGGGACAGGCCCTATGGCTACACCTTC.

This chain links TRBV7-2 with TRBJ1-1, with D hard to call. V was cut by 4 bases and J by 11 bases, with 14 bases left in between. The CDR3 sequence is 12 residues long. Germline assignment: CDR1 SGHTA and CDR2 FQGNSA. In DNA, the CDR3 is TGTGCCAGCAGCTATCGACCAGGTGGGGCTTTCTTT. Translated: CASSYRPGGAFF.